A selection of T cell receptor beta chains follows, all from one sample in a study of blood T cell repertoires in COVID-19. Clones were read by immunoSEQ multiplex PCR, and TCRdb kept only the in-frame ones, dropping some. The sample lists about 440,000 clones; 75% to 90% were seen once. Sequencing was done on a sample of peripheral blood. These receptor sequences come from a woman under 40 with acute or convalescent COVID-19. The CDR3 runs from the conserved cysteine through the conserved F or W. A D gene is named only where the DNA matches it firmly. Clone size, where shown, is once, few, many, or a class for clones that have expanded.

D gene: TRBD1; clone size: NA; V gene: TRBV4-1; J gene: TRBJ2-5; CDR3 protein: CASSQRGGQGVQETQYF; CDR3 DNA: TGCGCCAGCAGCCAAAGGGGGGGACAGGGGGTACAAGAGACCCAGTACTTC
D gene: NA; clone size: once; V gene: TRBV5-1; J gene: TRBJ1-2; CDR3 protein: CASSSNDSPNYGYTF; CDR3 DNA: TGCGCCAGCAGCTCGAACGACTCTCCTAACTATGGCTACACCTTC
D gene: NA; clone size: NA; V gene: TRBV5-5; J gene: TRBJ2-6; CDR3 protein: CASEAASSSGANVLTF; CDR3 DNA: TGTGCCAGTGAGGCGGCTTCCAGCTCTGGGGCCAACGTCCTGACTTTC
D gene: NA; clone size: NA; V gene: TRBV5-1; J gene: TRBJ2-7; CDR3 protein: CASSSMLKTGGDAGEQYF; CDR3 DNA: TGCGCCAGCAGCTCCATGCTGAAAACAGGGGGGGATGCAGGCGAGCAGTACTTC
D gene: TRBD2; clone size: NA; V gene: TRBV25-1; J gene: TRBJ2-3; CDR3 protein: CASKLAGGDSTDTQYF; CDR3 DNA: TGTGCCAGCAAACTAGCGGGGGGGGATAGCACAGATACGCAGTATTTT
D gene: NA; clone size: NA; V gene: TRBV30; J gene: TRBJ2-3; CDR3 protein: CACGSGRRTDTQYF; CDR3 DNA: TGTGCCTGTGGGTCAGGGCGGCGCACAGATACGCAGTATTTT
D gene: NA; clone size: NA; V gene: TRBV19; J gene: TRBJ2-3; CDR3 protein: CASSFGKSTDTQYF; CDR3 DNA: TGTGCCAGTAGTTTCGGGAAGAGCACAGATACGCAGTATTTT
D gene: NA; clone size: NA; V gene: TRBV10-3; J gene: TRBJ1-4; CDR3 protein: CAISETIDRHEKLFF; CDR3 DNA: TGTGCCATCAGTGAGACGATAGACAGACACGAAAAACTGTTTTTT
D gene: NA; clone size: NA; V gene: TRBV7-3; J gene: TRBJ1-6; CDR3 protein: CASSLTPNSPLHF; CDR3 DNA: TGTGCCAGCAGCTTAACCCCGAATTCACCCCTCCACTTT
D gene: NA; clone size: NA; V gene: TRBV6-5; J gene: TRBJ2-7; CDR3 protein: CASSYSGRDNEQYF; CDR3 DNA: TGTGCCAGCAGTTACTCTGGCAGGGACAACGAGCAGTACTTC
D gene: NA; clone size: NA; V gene: TRBV11-2; J gene: TRBJ2-2; CDR3 protein: CASSEAGGRPGTGELFF; CDR3 DNA: TGTGCCAGCAGCGAAGCCGGAGGCCGCCCGGGCACCGGGGAGCTGTTTTTT
D gene: NA; clone size: once; V gene: TRBV27; J gene: TRBJ2-1; CDR3 protein: CASSLSPDLQFF; CDR3 DNA: TGTGCCAGCAGTTTATCCCCGGACTTGCAGTTCTTC
D gene: NA; clone size: NA; V gene: TRBV30; J gene: TRBJ2-1; CDR3 protein: CAWSVAGNEQFF; CDR3 DNA: TGTGCCTGGAGTGTAGCGGGCAATGAGCAGTTCTTC
D gene: TRBD1; clone size: few; V gene: TRBV5-1; J gene: TRBJ1-6; CDR3 protein: CASSSELTGTGSPLHF; CDR3 DNA: TGCGCCAGCAGCTCGGAACTGACGGGGACAGGGTCACCCCTCCACTTT
D gene: NA; clone size: NA; V gene: TRBV11-1; J gene: TRBJ1-1; CDR3 protein: CASQGGASEAFF; CDR3 DNA: TGTGCCAGCCAAGGGGGGGCCTCTGAAGCTTTCTTT
D gene: TRBD1; clone size: NA; V gene: TRBV19; J gene: TRBJ2-2; CDR3 protein: CASSVGQGNTGELFF; CDR3 DNA: TGTGCCAGTAGTGTGGGACAGGGGAACACCGGGGAGCTGTTTTTT
D gene: NA; clone size: NA; V gene: TRBV7-3; J gene: TRBJ2-5; CDR3 protein: CASSLSVSRGETQYF; CDR3 DNA: TGTGCCAGCAGCTTAAGCGTCAGTCGAGGAGAGACCCAGTACTTC
D gene: NA; clone size: NA; V gene: TRBV6-5; J gene: TRBJ1-3; CDR3 protein: CASRLVGTHTIYF; CDR3 DNA: TGTGCCAGCAGACTGGTGGGCACTCATACCATATATTTT
D gene: NA; clone size: NA; V gene: TRBV9; J gene: TRBJ2-7; CDR3 protein: CASSPRRGTYYEQYF; CDR3 DNA: TGTGCCAGCAGCCCTCGCAGGGGGACTTACTACGAGCAGTACTTC
D gene: NA; clone size: once; V gene: TRBV15; J gene: TRBJ1-3; CDR3 protein: CATSRDGADRRNTIYF; CDR3 DNA: TGTGCCACCAGCAGAGATGGGGCAGACAGAAGAAACACCATATATTTT
D gene: NA; clone size: NA; V gene: TRBV4-2; J gene: TRBJ1-1; CDR3 protein: CASSQAGLGGATEAFF; CDR3 DNA: TGTGCCAGCAGCCAAGCGGGTTTAGGGGGGGCGACTGAAGCTTTCTTT
D gene: NA; clone size: NA; V gene: TRBV6-5; J gene: TRBJ1-6; CDR3 protein: CASVEAPNSPLHF; CDR3 DNA: TGTGCCAGCGTGGAGGCCCCTAATTCACCCCTCCACTTT
D gene: NA; clone size: NA; V gene: TRBV29-1; J gene: TRBJ2-7; CDR3 protein: CSATRQSWEQYF; CDR3 DNA: TGCAGCGCGACGAGGCAGTCTTGGGAGCAGTACTTC
D gene: NA; clone size: NA; V gene: TRBV7-3; J gene: TRBJ2-1; CDR3 protein: CASSLGRGAYNEQFF; CDR3 DNA: TGTGCCAGCAGCTTAGGCAGGGGGGCTTACAATGAGCAGTTCTTC
D gene: NA; clone size: NA; V gene: TRBV5-1; J gene: TRBJ1-1; CDR3 protein: CASSLGTGTEAFF; CDR3 DNA: TGCGCCAGCAGCTTGGGGACTGGGACTGAAGCTTTCTTT
D gene: TRBD1; clone size: NA; V gene: TRBV7-6; J gene: TRBJ1-6; CDR3 protein: CASSLGTGDGNSPLHF; CDR3 DNA: TGTGCCAGCAGCTTAGGGACAGGGGATGGTAATTCACCCCTCCACTTT
D gene: NA; clone size: NA; V gene: TRBV7-3; J gene: TRBJ1-2; CDR3 protein: CASSLIPGNDYGYTF; CDR3 DNA: TGTGCCAGCAGCTTAATCCCAGGGAATGACTATGGCTACACCTTC
D gene: NA; clone size: NA; V gene: TRBV2; J gene: TRBJ2-7; CDR3 protein: CASSETRRGSYEQYF; CDR3 DNA: TGTGCCAGCAGTGAAACAAGAAGGGGTTCCTACGAGCAGTACTTC